The 25 T cell receptor beta chains given below trace back to one sample, sequenced in a study of T cell responses to AZD1222 COVID-19 vaccine. TCRdb's table, derived via immunoSEQ multiplex PCR, lists solely in-frame clones and lacks some. The table includes 110,000 to 150,000 clones, 85% to 90% detected once. Sequenced material: peripheral blood, taken 28 days after the second AZD1222 dose. The receptor source for this set is an adult who received the AZD1222 COVID-19 vaccine.

The V call is TRBV20-1, the J call TRBJ2-7; D may be TRBD1 (5 bases). Germline V gene lookup returns CDR1 DFQATT and CDR2 SNEGSKA (reference sequence). V lost 5 bases and J lost 12, with 14 bases in between. The CDR3 spans 10 residues. The CDR3 DNA reads TGCAGTGCTCAAACAGGTGTGAGGTACTTC. Residues: CSAQTGVRYF.

The genes are TRBV7-9 and TRBJ1-1; possibly TRBD1 for D (5 bases). V was cut by 5 bases and J by 5 bases, with 15 bases left in between. CDR3 length equals 14 residues. Germline CDR1 SEHNR, CDR2 FQNEAQ (reference sequence). CDR3 region: CASSPGDYRTEAFF. CDR3 nucleotides: TGTGCCAGCAGCCCGGGGGACTATCGGACTGAAGCTTTCTTT.

The chain combines TRBV12-5 with TRBJ2-5, with no clear D. Germline V lookup: CDR1 LGHNT, CDR2 FRNRAP. The CDR3 loop spans 12 amino acids. Deletions cut 11 bases from V and 5 bases from J, with 15 bases between. The CDR3 region has the DNA TGTGCTCTAAGGCCCGCGGAGGAGACCCAGTACTTC. Protein product: CALRPAEETQYF.

J is TRBJ1-2 and V is TRBV4-1, with D unclear. Germline V gene lookup returns CDR1 MGHRA and CDR2 YSYEKL. With 1 base removed from V and 6 bases from J, the gap between germline ends came to 3 bases. This CDR3 comprises 11 residues. CDR3 bases: TGCGCCAGCAGCCAAGGCGATGGCTACACCTTC. It is translated as CASSQGDGYTF.

The rearrangement links TRBV5-8 to TRBJ2-3; 11 bases are a match to TRBD1. V dropped 4 bases and J dropped 5; count of bases not matched to a gene: 3. CDR1 is SGHTS, CDR2 YDEGEE, per germline. CDR3 length: 14 residues. CDR3 loop: CASSQGTGGDTQYF. The CDR3 nucleotides read TGTGCCAGCAGCCAAGGGACAGGGGGAGATACGCAGTATTTT.

The rearrangement links TRBV9 to TRBJ1-3; 7 bases align to TRBD1. V was pared by 2 bases and J by 8 bases, with 1 base of the junction left unmatched. Germline-derived CDR1 and CDR2 are SGDLS and YYNGEE. CDR3 size: 12 residues. CDR3 in DNA: TGTGCCAGCAGCGTCAGGGGGGACACCATATATTTT. It specifies CASSVRGDTIYF.

This sequence joins TRBV6-5 and TRBJ1-1, with TRBD1 as a possible D gene (6 bases). From germline, CDR1 is MNHEY and CDR2 SVGAGI. This CDR3 is 14 amino acids long. V was shortened by 6 bases and J by 11 bases, with 22 bases between the two germline ends. The CDR3 sequence: CASRDNQGTGWAFF. Here the CDR3 DNA reads TGTGCCAGCAGGGACAACCAGGGGACGGGGTGGGCTTTCTTT.

This chain uses TRBV4-1 with TRBJ1-2; D is uncertain. This CDR3 spans 14 amino acids. Germline V lookup: CDR1 MGHRA, CDR2 YSYEKL. V was clipped by 2 bases and J by 9 bases, with 16 bases between them. The CDR3 sequence: CASSQPNDFSRYTF. The DNA for the CDR3 is TGCGCCAGCAGCCAACCCAACGACTTCTCTCGCTACACCTTC.

V and J are TRBV29-1 and TRBJ1-2; maybe TRBD1 (5 bases). Per the germline V gene, CDR1 is SQVTM and CDR2 is ANQGSEA. V was trimmed by 5 bases and J by 10 bases, leaving 17 bases between them. The CDR3 has 12 residues. The CDR3 sequence: CSVWGDSESYTF. DNA of the CDR3: TGCAGCGTTTGGGGAGACAGTGAATCCTACACCTTC.

The genes are TRBV29-1 and TRBJ1-6, with unresolved D. Germline V gene sequence: CDR1 SQVTM, CDR2 ANQGSEA. V dropped 4 bases and J dropped 5 bases, with 9 bases sitting between them. This CDR3 has 13 amino acids. The CDR3 coding sequence is TGCAGCGTTGGTGGGGAAAATAATTCACCCCTCCACTTT. Translated, it gives CSVGGENNSPLHF.

The rearrangement joins TRBV15 to TRBJ2-5; D is perhaps TRBD1 or TRBD2 (6 bases each). Germline assignment: CDR1 LNHNV and CDR2 YYDKDF (reference sequence). This CDR3 has 14 amino acids. V was shortened by 7 bases and J by 4 bases, with 16 bases between the two germline ends. The CDR3 here is CATNRDGGAETQYF. In nucleotides, the CDR3 is TGTGCCACCAACAGGGACGGGGGAGCAGAGACCCAGTACTTC.

The chain is built from TRBV30 and TRBJ1-2, with 9 nucleotides matching TRBD1. CDR3 length: 13 amino acids. Germline lookup yields CDR1 GTSNPN and CDR2 SVGIG (reference sequence). V was clipped by 4 bases and J by 8 bases; unmatched bases: 8. CDR3 in amino acids: CAWITRQGDGYTF. The CDR3 region has the DNA TGTGCCTGGATTACCCGACAGGGGGACGGCTACACCTTC. Supplemented by reference TRBV30 and TRBJ1-2, the full variable domain reads SQTIHQWPATLVQPVGSPLSLECTVEGTSNPNLYWYRQAAGRGLQLLFYSVGIGQISSEVPQNLSASRPQDRQFILSSKKLLLSDSGFYLCAWITRQGDGYTFGSGTRLTVV.

The chain uses TRBV4-3 and TRBJ1-5; no reliable D call. The germline V and J ends were trimmed by 4 bases and 4 bases, with 17 bases remaining between them. This CDR3 contains 16 residues. CDR1 and CDR2 from the germline V gene are LGHNA and YSLEER. CDR3 sequence reads: CASSLGLPTTNQPQHF. As DNA, the CDR3 is TGCGCCAGCAGCCTAGGCTTACCTACCACTAATCAGCCCCAGCATTTT.

This clone came up a few times. The V gene is TRBV19, the J gene TRBJ2-7; 9 positions match TRBD2. The V gene end was trimmed by 4 bases and the J gene end by 5 bases; junction bases not matched to a gene: 9. CDR1 is LNHDA, CDR2 SQIVND, per germline (reference sequence). The length of the CDR3 is 15 residues. For the CDR3, the DNA is TGTGCCAGTAGTACGTCTAGCGGGGCTGGGCACGAGCAGTACTTC. It codes for CASSTSSGAGHEQYF.

The genes are TRBV4-1 and TRBJ2-7; no clear D. Trimming took off 5 bases at V and 0 bases at J, with 14 bases between the two ends. This CDR3 region has 15 residues. CDR1 and CDR2 from the germline V gene are MGHRA and YSYEKL. For the CDR3, the DNA is TGCGCCAGCAGCTACCGAGCGACCAGCTCCTACGAGCAGTACTTC. As protein: CASSYRATSSYEQYF.

This clone was seen once. The chain uses TRBV5-1 and TRBJ2-3, with D perhaps assigned TRBD1 or TRBD2 (5 bases each). V dropped 0 bases and J dropped 0 bases, with 11 bases sitting between them. This CDR3 contains 16 residues. Germline V lookup: CDR1 SGHRS, CDR2 YFSETQ. This CDR3 reads CASSLEGRASTDTQYF. CDR3 bases: TGCGCCAGCAGCTTGGAGGGGCGGGCCAGCACAGATACGCAGTATTTT. Together with reference TRBV5-1 and TRBJ2-3, the CDR3 gives the full variable domain: KAGVTQTPRYLIKTRGQQVTLSCSPISGHRSVSWYQQTPGQGLQFLFEYFSETQRNKGNFPGRFSGRQFSNSRSEMNVSTLELGDSALYLCASSLEGRASTDTQYFGPGTRLTVL.

This clone was observed once. The rearrangement uses TRBV5-1 and TRBJ1-6; 9 positions match TRBD1. This CDR3 is built from 14 residues. V lost 4 bases and J lost 6; bases outside the gene matches: 2. Germline V gives CDR1 SGHRS, CDR2 YFSETQ. The CDR3 spells CASSVDRGNSPLHF. DNA for the CDR3: TGCGCCAGCAGCGTGGACAGGGGTAATTCACCCCTCCACTTT.

The rearrangement links TRBV7-2 to TRBJ2-3, with D perhaps TRBD1 (5 bases). This CDR3 contains 15 residues. Germline CDR1 reads SGHTA; CDR2 reads FQGNSA. With 8 bases removed from V and 1 base from J, the gap between germline ends came to 16 bases. In DNA, the CDR3 is TGTGCCAGCTCACCTTTCCCCAGGGGCACAGATACGCAGTATTTT. It is translated as CASSPFPRGTDTQYF.

The CDR3 DNA reads TGTGCCAGCAGCGCCCGGGGACAGGGTGAGACCCAGTACTTC. Amino acid sequence: CASSARGQGETQYF. The chain recombines TRBV9 with TRBJ2-5; 9 nucleotides match TRBD1. Per the germline V gene, CDR1 is SGDLS and CDR2 is YYNGEE. The CDR3 contains 14 residues. V was clipped by 3 bases and J by 5 bases; unmatched bases: 5.

The CDR3 region has the DNA TGTGCCAGCAGCTGGGGAAATTCACCCCTCCACTTT. This encodes CASSWGNSPLHF. The chain links TRBV5-6 to TRBJ1-6, with D hard to call. CDR1 SGHDT and CDR2 YYEEEE come from the germline V gene. Trimming cost V 3 bases and J 7 bases, with 5 bases left between them. The CDR3 runs to 12 residues.

The chain joins TRBV9 to TRBJ1-2; tentatively, D is TRBD1 (5 bases). The CDR3 is 14 residues long. CDR1 and CDR2 from the germline V gene are SGDLS and YYNGEE. V was trimmed by 2 bases and J by 6 bases, leaving 14 bases between them. CDR3: CASSVTAGWDGYTF. Written as DNA, the CDR3 is TGTGCCAGCAGCGTCACGGCAGGGTGGGATGGCTACACCTTC.

This clone was counted a single time. V usage is TRBV4-1 and J usage is TRBJ1-5; 11 bases agree with TRBD1. From germline, CDR1 is MGHRA and CDR2 YSYEKL. V gave up 8 bases and J gave up 4 bases; unmatched junction bases: 10. The CDR3 consists of 16 residues. As DNA, the CDR3 is TGCGCCAGCTCAAGAGGACAGGGGGCGGGTAATCAGCCCCAGCATTTT. It encodes CASSRGQGAGNQPQHF.

The chain employs TRBV9 and TRBJ2-2; D perhaps matches TRBD2 (6 bases). The length of the CDR3 is 15 residues. Trimming stripped 0 bases from V and 1 base from J, with 7 bases between. Germline-derived CDR1 and CDR2 are SGDLS and YYNGEE. The CDR3 sequence: CASSVAGVNTGELFF. DNA for the CDR3: TGTGCCAGCAGCGTAGCGGGAGTGAACACCGGGGAGCTGTTTTTT.

J is TRBJ2-2 and V is TRBV7-4; D may be TRBD2 (6 bases). This CDR3 has 12 amino acids. CDR1 SGHVT and CDR2 SQSDAQ come from the germline V gene. V was pared by 3 bases and J by 9 bases, with 8 bases between. The CDR3 loop is CASSFRERELFF. The CDR3 nucleotides read TGTGCCAGCAGCTTTCGGGAGAGGGAGCTGTTTTTT. The full variable domain, its missing parts supplied by reference TRBV7-4 and TRBJ2-2, is GAGVSQSPRYKVAKRGRDVALRCDSISGHVTLYWYRQTLGQGSEVLTYSQSDAQRDKSGRPSGRFSAERPERSVSTLKIQRTEQGDSAVYLCASSFRERELFFGEGSRLTVL.

The rearrangement links TRBV6-5 to TRBJ1-2, with 10 bases lining up with TRBD1. Germline CDR1 reads MNHEY; CDR2 reads SVGAGI. The trim removed 6 bases at V and 3 bases at J, leaving 1 base unmatched. The CDR3 extends over 13 amino acids. CDR3 sequence reads: CASRGTGDYGYTF. CDR3 sequence (DNA): TGTGCCAGCAGGGGGACAGGGGACTATGGCTACACCTTC.